This T cell receptor beta chain was found in a study of beta chain features in type 1 diabetes. Every isolated RNA sample was fully reverse transcribed, so sequencing captured expressed TCRB transcripts. The protocol was immunoSEQ multiplex PCR, while the TCRdb copy is restricted to in-frame clones and leaves out a portion. The profile shows about 45,000 clones, approximately 70% of them singletons. Regarding this clone: The target antigen is unknown.

Whole-study results and caveats: Moderately but significantly shorter TCRB CDR3s were found in Type 1 diabetes patients in all four CD4+ subsets.

Material: Tregs from blood. This receptor was obtained from a woman younger than 35 with type 1 diabetes.

DNA of the CDR3: TGTGCCAGCAGCTCTAGCGGGATCAGCACAGATACGCAGTATTTT. It encodes CASSSSGISTDTQYF. This sequence joins TRBV5-4 and TRBJ2-3, with 9 bases matching TRBD2. Germline V gives CDR1 SGHNT, CDR2 YYREEE (reference sequence). The ends lost 3 bases at V and 0 bases at J; junction bases unmatched: 2. The CDR3 length is 15 residues.